The T cell receptor beta chain described here comes from a study of graft-versus-host responses after intestinal transplantation (dated by TCRdb to the early 2020s). With respect to the entire study: The transplants that recipients got were multivisceral, liver-intestinal, or isolated intestinal. Every recipient was given anti-thymocyte globulin induction, followed by roughly 3 years of maintenance tacrolimus and steroids. Bulk TCR-beta CDR3 sequencing was used to track graft-versus-host and host-versus-graft alloreactive T cell clones in the graft, circulation and bone marrow after intestinal transplantation. To identify alloreactive clones, pre-transplant mixed lymphocyte reaction products were sequenced and then compared with unstimulated pre-transplant donor and recipient T cells. The cohort enrolled about two dozen intestinal transplant recipients including one retransplant, and a few patients lacking pretransplant specimens were excluded. A peak of at least 4% donor T cells among recipient peripheral blood mononuclear cells was the definition used for donor T cell macrochimerism. Rather than going through the commercial service, samples from three later patients were sequenced in-house on an Illumina MiSeq and processed with MiXCR. What the work shows at the level of the full study, not this receptor alone: GvH clones were found in recipient bone marrow, and some of the GvH clones appeared earlier in ileal mucosa or blood, which is consistent with an intestinal mucosal origin. Patients with donor T cell macrochimerism had high GvH to HvG T cell clonal ratios in their allografts. Early after transplant, peak levels of circulating GvH clones were associated with declines in HvG clones. The relatively low number and heterogeneity of intestinal transplant patients limited the conclusions.

Trimmed from V: 1 base; trimmed from J: 3 bases; junction bases lacking a gene match: 9. The germline V gene (reference sequence) specifies PRHDT as CDR1 and FYEKMQ as CDR2. Its CDR3 holds 18 amino acids, cysteine through phenylalanine. Only the CDR3 DNA is retained, 54 bases long and in frame from the first base. What the time point label conveys for this sample: cells obtained before transplantation from donor or recipient. CD3+CD4+ and CD3+CD8+ populations were FACS-sorted from unstimulated pre-transplant donor and recipient cells taken from spleen or lymph nodes. Libraries were constructed by the immunoSEQ multiplex PCR assay. For most patients, genomic DNA was isolated with the Qiagen DNeasy Blood and Tissue Kit and shipped frozen to Adaptive Biotechnologies for TCR sequencing. Adaptive Biotechnologies carried out high-throughput TCR-beta CDR3 sequencing of genomic DNA for most patients. As for how the authors treated the data: Adaptive's ImmunoSEQ software supplied the TCR sequencing data for 18 patients, while MiXCR and VDJtools were used to process a few other patients. To correct CD4 versus CD8 sorting errors, any sequence found in both subsets at a frequency ratio below 5:1 was removed. CDR3 nucleotide sequences shared between donor and recipient were removed because their origin could not be assigned. Alloreactive clones required at least 2-fold expansion over unstimulated cells and minimum CFSE-low frequency of 0.002% (template counts) or 0.001% (read counts). Mappable clones were those detected in sequenced pre-transplant spleen, lymph node, or MLR CFSE-low populations of the donor or recipient. The cumulative frequency of alloreactive clones was calculated as a percentage of all sequences, weighted by copy number. This immuneACCESS table, as held by TCRdb, lists in-frame sequences with V and J called but not all clones. Of the missing ones, under half trace to an unresolved V gene in checked studies; the others have no known cause. D and trimming come from the DNA, and the V and J calls and clone size come from that table. Counted in this sample were over 75,000 clones; 85% to 95% of them appeared once. The ten largest clones capture approximately 0.069% of the sample.

Concerning this clone: No antigen is known for it. No much larger clone exists at a distance of one base, and base qualities are not known.

This sequence was found in a human donor who was the organ donor for an intestinal transplant. The sequence joins TRBV13 to TRBJ2-2; 9 middle bases align to TRBD2. This material consisted of unstimulated CD8+ T cells sorted from spleen or lymph node cells, taken before transplant. The nucleotide sequence reads TGTGCCAGCAGCTTAGAGGTTAGCGGGAGTATCGACACCGGGGAGCTGTTTTTT. This encodes CASSLEVSGSIDTGELFF.